This T cell receptor beta chain derives from a study of T cell repertoires in cytomegalovirus infection. Study-level information: Public TCR beta signatures provided an indication of both CMV infection and a matching HLA type. Findings of the study overall: Cumulative frequency (of public TCR beta family members) identified carriers of CMV plus the relevant HLA. There were HLA-C-restricted CMV-specific TCR beta clonotypes dominating the ex vivo response.

CDR3 length equals 13 residues. Trimming removed 5 bases from V and 4 bases from J, with 9 bases in between. The germline gives CDR1 SGHRS, CDR2 YFSETQ. This clonotype was counted a few times. No antigen is known for it. TCRdb analysed the reads with MiXCR anew, one entry per CDR3 protein. In the table there are some 150,000 distinct CDR3 sequences, 32% of which are singletons. The genes are TRBV5-1 and TRBJ2-2; no firm D call. This specimen was CD8+ T cells from cultured PBMCs, taken from culture after CMV antigen stimulation. This TCR derives from a human donor in good health (CMV status not recorded). Some clones in this sample may be carry-over from other donors' samples. The DNA of the CDR3 is TGCGCCAGCAGTATTAGCAGCACCGGGGAGCTGTTTTTT. Translated: CASSISSTGELFF.